This T cell receptor beta chain derives from a study of cytotoxic CD8 clonotypes in ibrutinib-treated CLL. Using immunoSEQ multiplex PCR, the repertoire was profiled, and TCRdb retains in-frame clones only, with some absent. Among 150,000 or so clones listed, 75% to 85% were seen once. Germline-derived CDR1 and CDR2 are SGHAT and FQNNGV. Deletions cut 4 bases from V and 3 bases from J, with 9 bases between. The CDR3 consists of 13 residues. This chain uses TRBV11-2 with TRBJ2-5, with D maybe TRBD1 (5 bases). The sequence was collected from a human donor with chronic lymphocytic leukemia. Sequenced here: PBMCs, sampled after 12 months of ibrutinib treatment. The CDR3 DNA sequence: TGTGCCAGCAGCTGGGCGACAGAAGAGACCCAGTACTTC. Translation gives CASSWATEETQYF. The full variable domain, rest sourced from reference TRBV11-2 and TRBJ2-5, is EAGVAQSPRYKIIEKRQSVAFWCNPISGHATLYWYQQILGQGPKLLIQFQNNGVVDDSQLPKDRFSAERLKGVDSTLKIQPAKLEDSAVYLCASSWATEETQYFGPGTRLLVL.